These T cell receptor beta chains were read from a single sample in a study of PD-L1 blockade in urothelial cancer. Assay: immunoSEQ multiplex PCR; the TCRdb copy retains only in-frame clones and omits some. The sample has some 120,000 clones, roughly 89% seen once. This material consisted of PBMCs, taken around atezolizumab (anti-PD-L1) treatment. The source of these receptors is a man between 60 and 70 years old with urothelial cancer. CDR3s include the opening cysteine and the closing phenylalanine or tryptophan. D genes are given only for firm matches. Size is stated for part of the rows, as once, few or many counts, or as a class when the clone is expanded.

d_call j_call clone_size v_call cdr3_aa cdr3_nt
TRBD1 TRBJ1-1 few TRBV4-2 CASSQTGGLVEAFF TGTGCCAGCAGCCAGACAGGGGGTCTCGTTGAAGCTTTCTTT
TRBD2 TRBJ2-5 . TRBV27 CASSPMAGGLQETQYF TGTGCCAGTTCCCCAATGGCGGGGGGACTTCAAGAGACCCAGTACTTC
TRBD2 TRBJ2-3 . TRBV30 CAWRTRLAESTDTQYF TGTGCCTGGAGGACTAGACTAGCGGAGAGCACAGATACGCAGTATTTT
. TRBJ2-2 . TRBV5-1 CASSLRQNTGELFF TGCGCCAGCAGCTTGCGACAGAACACCGGGGAGCTGTTTTTT
. TRBJ2-7 . TRBV15 CATSSRRTYSYEQYF TGTGCCACCAGCAGTCGACGGACATACTCCTACGAGCAGTACTTC
TRBD1 TRBJ1-1 . TRBV11-3 CASSQTGVGPTTEAFF TGTGCCAGCAGCCAGACAGGGGTGGGTCCGACAACTGAAGCTTTCTTT
. TRBJ1-2 . TRBV5-4 CASSLEGGNNYGYTF TGTGCCAGCAGCTTGGAGGGGGGGAACAACTATGGCTACACCTTC
. TRBJ1-5 . TRBV6-6 CASRGGVNNQPQHF TGTGCCAGCAGAGGAGGAGTCAACAATCAGCCCCAGCATTTT
. TRBJ2-7 . TRBV10-1 CASRPSSGAHEQYF TGCGCCAGCAGGCCGAGTTCAGGGGCCCACGAGCAGTACTTC
TRBD2 TRBJ2-1 . TRBV13 CASSFWVAGSLNNEQFF TGTGCCAGCAGCTTCTGGGTAGCGGGAAGCCTCAACAATGAGCAGTTCTTC
. TRBJ2-7 . TRBV5-1 CASSLAGRVSEQYF TGCGCCAGCAGCTTGGCGGGCAGGGTCTCCGAGCAGTACTTC
TRBD2 TRBJ2-3 . TRBV9 CASSVETSRPDTQYF TGTGCCAGCAGCGTAGAGACTAGCAGGCCAGATACGCAGTATTTT
TRBD1 TRBJ1-2 once TRBV5-1 CASSRGQGTFLHYGYTF TGCGCCAGCAGTCGGGGACAGGGAACCTTCCTCCACTATGGCTACACCTTC
. TRBJ1-1 few TRBV2 CASSQYTGPSMNTEAFF TGTGCCAGCAGTCAATACACAGGGCCTTCTATGAACACTGAAGCTTTCTTT
TRBD1 TRBJ2-6 . TRBV18 CASSPLPGTADSGANVLTF TGTGCCAGCTCACCCCTTCCCGGGACAGCGGACTCTGGGGCCAACGTCCTGACTTTC
TRBD2 TRBJ2-3 . TRBV11-2 CAGGLAGTDTQYF TGTGCCGGAGGACTAGCGGGAACAGATACGCAGTATTTT
. TRBJ1-2 few TRBV13 CASSLTATDYHYGYTF TGTGCCAGCAGCCTGACAGCCACGGACTACCACTATGGCTACACCTTC
TRBD2 TRBJ2-3 . TRBV6-6 CAGSGDTDTQYF TGTGCCGGTAGCGGGGACACAGATACGCAGTATTTT
. TRBJ2-5 . TRBV19 CASSTYAFETQYF TGTGCCAGTAGTACCTACGCCTTCGAGACCCAGTACTTC
TRBD1 TRBJ1-2 . TRBV11-2 CASSLQQGRNVGGYTF TGTGCCAGCAGCTTGCAACAGGGGAGAAATGTGGGTGGCTACACCTTC
. TRBJ2-3 . TRBV28 CASSSNTKGSVGTDTQYF TGTGCCAGCAGTTCAAATACGAAGGGTAGCGTAGGCACAGATACGCAGTATTTT
. TRBJ2-5 . TRBV18 CASSPLRAQETQYF TGTGCCAGCTCACCCCTGCGGGCTCAAGAGACCCAGTACTTC
TRBD2 TRBJ2-1 once TRBV19 CASRDLLAAYNEQFF TGTGCCAGTCGGGACCTCCTAGCGGCCTACAATGAGCAGTTCTTC
. TRBJ2-1 . TRBV30 CAWSVLTPGNEQFF TGTGCCTGGAGTGTACTGACACCGGGGAATGAGCAGTTCTTC
. TRBJ2-5 . TRBV7-6 CASSLEIQETQYF TGTGCCAGCAGCTTGGAGATTCAAGAGACCCAGTACTTC
. TRBJ2-2 . TRBV7-3 CASSLGQTTGELFF TGTGCCAGCAGCTTAGGGCAGACCACCGGGGAGCTGTTTTTT
. TRBJ2-1 . TRBV21-1 CASSSRDNYNEQFF TGTGCCAGCAGCTCCCGGGACAACTACAATGAGCAGTTCTTC
TRBD1 TRBJ2-5 . TRBV10-3 CAIRDRGETQYF TGTGCCATCAGGGACAGGGGTGAGACCCAGTACTTC
TRBD1 TRBJ1-6 . TRBV2 CASTPLGTGLGSPLHF TGTGCCAGCACCCCCCTAGGGACAGGTTTAGGGTCACCCCTCCACTTT
TRBD2 TRBJ2-5 . TRBV9 CASSASGTNKETQYF TGTGCCAGCAGCGCCTCCGGGACTAACAAAGAGACCCAGTACTTC
. TRBJ2-5 . TRBV7-3 CASSITLQETQYF TGTGCCAGCAGCATAACGTTACAAGAGACCCAGTACTTC
TRBD1 TRBJ2-2 . TRBV18 CASSTGTGVTGELFF TGTGCCAGCTCGACCGGGACAGGGGTCACCGGGGAGCTGTTTTTT
TRBD1 TRBJ1-1 . TRBV10-1 CASSGQGWGNTEAFF TGCGCCAGCAGTGGACAGGGATGGGGGAACACTGAAGCTTTCTTT
TRBD1 TRBJ1-2 few TRBV28 CASSDRGHYGYTF TGTGCCAGCAGCGACAGGGGCCACTATGGCTACACCTTC
TRBD1 TRBJ1-1 once TRBV28 CASSSPTGREAFF TGTGCCAGCAGTTCCCCGACAGGGAGGGAAGCTTTCTTT
TRBD1 TRBJ1-2 . TRBV9 CASSPQGSARANYGYTF TGTGCCAGCAGCCCACAGGGGTCTGCTAGAGCTAACTATGGCTACACCTTC
. TRBJ2-7 . TRBV7-3 CASSDSTYEQYF TGTGCCAGCTCGGACAGCACCTACGAGCAGTACTTC
. TRBJ1-5 . TRBV7-2 CASSLGREQPQHF TGTGCCAGCAGCTTAGGAAGAGAGCAGCCCCAGCATTTT
TRBD2 TRBJ2-2 . TRBV15 CATSRGEGVTGELFF TGTGCCACCAGCAGAGGGGAGGGAGTAACCGGGGAGCTGTTTTTT
TRBD2 TRBJ2-5 once TRBV28 CASRAGRETQYF TGTGCCAGCAGAGCGGGGAGGGAGACCCAGTACTTC
. TRBJ2-1 . TRBV9 CASSVLGQNNEQFF TGTGCCAGCAGCGTCCTGGGGCAGAACAATGAGCAGTTCTTC
. TRBJ1-1 . TRBV7-3 CASSLKAGREAFF TGTGCCAGCAGCTTAAAGGCGGGGCGCGAAGCTTTCTTT
TRBD1 TRBJ1-3 . TRBV19 CASRTTGRNTIYF TGTGCCAGTAGGACGACAGGGCGAAACACCATATATTTT
. TRBJ2-1 . TRBV7-9 CASSPLSGGTGYNEQFF TGTGCCAGCAGCCCGCTTTCTGGGGGCACCGGGTACAATGAGCAGTTCTTC
. TRBJ1-4 . TRBV28 CACGQAATNEKLFF TGTGCCTGCGGGCAGGCAGCAACTAATGAAAAACTGTTTTTT
TRBD1 TRBJ1-6 . TRBV9 CASSLGQGIPPLHF TGTGCCAGCAGCCTCGGACAGGGAATCCCACCCCTCCACTTT
TRBD2 TRBJ2-3 . TRBV4-1 CASSQDGTLGLAGDTDTQYF TGCGCCAGCAGCCAAGATGGCACTCTAGGACTAGCGGGGGACACAGATACGCAGTATTTT
. TRBJ1-2 . TRBV5-4 CASSRDTDYGYTF TGTGCCAGCAGCCGGGACACAGACTATGGCTACACCTTC
TRBD2 TRBJ2-1 . TRBV5-1 CASSLVIAGGLYNEQFF TGCGCCAGCAGCTTGGTGATAGCGGGGGGTCTCTACAATGAGCAGTTCTTC
TRBD2 TRBJ2-7 . TRBV5-1 CASTSGYTYEQYF TGCGCCAGTACTAGCGGGTATACCTACGAGCAGTACTTC
. TRBJ2-5 . TRBV5-8 CASSLGGFETQYF TGTGCCAGCAGCTTGGGAGGGTTCGAGACCCAGTACTTC
TRBD2 TRBJ2-3 . TRBV2 CASKGRDTDTQYF TGTGCCAGCAAAGGGAGGGACACAGATACGCAGTATTTT
. TRBJ1-1 . TRBV5-1 CASSLGRGTEAFF TGCGCCAGCAGCTTGGGGCGGGGCACTGAAGCTTTCTTT
. TRBJ2-2 . TRBV7-9 CASSPNTGELFF TGTGCCAGCAGCCCAAACACCGGGGAGCTGTTTTTT
. TRBJ1-1 . TRBV2 CASSVGQANTEAFF TGTGCCAGCAGTGTGGGGCAGGCGAACACTGAAGCTTTCTTT
. TRBJ1-2 few TRBV20-1 CSAAEDYGYTF TGCAGTGCTGCAGAAGACTATGGCTACACCTTC
TRBD2 TRBJ2-1 . TRBV9 CASSGGRAVSYNEQFF TGTGCCAGCAGCGGCGGGAGGGCCGTGTCCTACAATGAGCAGTTCTTC